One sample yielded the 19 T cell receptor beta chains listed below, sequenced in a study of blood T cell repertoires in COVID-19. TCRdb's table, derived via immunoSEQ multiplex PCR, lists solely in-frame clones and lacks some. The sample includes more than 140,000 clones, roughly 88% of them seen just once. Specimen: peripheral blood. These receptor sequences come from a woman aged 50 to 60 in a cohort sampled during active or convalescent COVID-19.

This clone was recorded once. CDR3 protein: CASSQGPGLASDEQYF. The CDR3 DNA sequence: TGCGCCAGCAGCCAAGGCCCGGGACTAGCATCAGACGAGCAGTACTTC. This chain connects TRBV4-3 to TRBJ2-7, with TRBD2 matching 9 bases. Germline assignment: CDR1 LGHNA and CDR2 YSLEER. The CDR3 is 16 residues long. V gave up 1 base and J gave up 5 bases; unmatched junction bases: 9.

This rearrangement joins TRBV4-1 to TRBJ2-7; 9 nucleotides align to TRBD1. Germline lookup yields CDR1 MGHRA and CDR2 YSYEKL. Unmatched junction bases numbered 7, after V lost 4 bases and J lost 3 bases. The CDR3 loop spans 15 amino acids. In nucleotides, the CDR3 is TGCGCCAGCAGCCGCGTCAGACAGGGGGTCTACGAGCAGTACTTC. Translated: CASSRVRQGVYEQYF.

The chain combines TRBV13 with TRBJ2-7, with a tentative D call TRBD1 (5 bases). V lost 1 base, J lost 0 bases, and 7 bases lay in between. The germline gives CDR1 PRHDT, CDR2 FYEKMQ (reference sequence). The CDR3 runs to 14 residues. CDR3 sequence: CASSLETGSYEQYF. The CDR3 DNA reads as TGTGCCAGCAGCTTAGAAACAGGCTCCTACGAGCAGTACTTC.

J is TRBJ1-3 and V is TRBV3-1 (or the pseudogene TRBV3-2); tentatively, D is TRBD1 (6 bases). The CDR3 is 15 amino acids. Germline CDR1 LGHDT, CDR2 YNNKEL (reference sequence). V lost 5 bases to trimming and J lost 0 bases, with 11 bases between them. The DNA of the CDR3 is TGTGCCAGCAGCAAGAGGGGGGGCTCTGGAAACACCATATATTTT. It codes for CASSKRGGSGNTIYF.

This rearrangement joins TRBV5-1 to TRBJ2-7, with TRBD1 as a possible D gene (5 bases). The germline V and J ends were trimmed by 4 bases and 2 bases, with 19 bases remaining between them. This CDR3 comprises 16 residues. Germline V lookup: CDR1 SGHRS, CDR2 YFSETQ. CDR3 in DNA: TGCGCCAGCAGCCCATCCAGGGCTATCCGGCCCTACGAGCAGTACTTC. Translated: CASSPSRAIRPYEQYF.

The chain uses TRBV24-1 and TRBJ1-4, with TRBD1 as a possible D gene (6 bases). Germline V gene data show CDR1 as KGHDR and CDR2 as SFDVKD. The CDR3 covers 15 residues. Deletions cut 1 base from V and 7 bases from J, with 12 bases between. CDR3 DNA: TGTGCCACCAGTGATTTCGAACAGGGCTCTGAAAAACTGTTTTTT. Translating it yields CATSDFEQGSEKLFF.

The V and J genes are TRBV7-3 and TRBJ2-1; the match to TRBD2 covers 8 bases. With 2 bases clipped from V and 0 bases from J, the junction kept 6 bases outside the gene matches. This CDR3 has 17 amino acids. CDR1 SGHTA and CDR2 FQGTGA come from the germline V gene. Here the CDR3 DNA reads TGTGCCAGCAGCTTATTAAGTAGCGGGGCCTCCTACAATGAGCAGTTCTTC. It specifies CASSLLSSGASYNEQFF.

The CDR3 nucleotides read TGTGCCAGCAGCGTAACCTATGGACAGGGGCAAGAGACCCAGTACTTC. Translation gives CASSVTYGQGQETQYF. The chain is built from TRBV9 and TRBJ2-5, with TRBD1 matching over 9 bases. CDR3 length: 16 amino acids. Unmatched junction bases numbered 6, after V lost 1 base and J lost 2 bases. Germline loops: CDR1 SGDLS, CDR2 YYNGEE.

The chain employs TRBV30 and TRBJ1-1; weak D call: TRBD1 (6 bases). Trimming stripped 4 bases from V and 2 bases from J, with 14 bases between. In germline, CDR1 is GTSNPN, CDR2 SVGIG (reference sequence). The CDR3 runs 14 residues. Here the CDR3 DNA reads TGTGCCTGGAATAACTACAGGGTTAACACTGAAGCTTTCTTT. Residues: CAWNNYRVNTEAFF.

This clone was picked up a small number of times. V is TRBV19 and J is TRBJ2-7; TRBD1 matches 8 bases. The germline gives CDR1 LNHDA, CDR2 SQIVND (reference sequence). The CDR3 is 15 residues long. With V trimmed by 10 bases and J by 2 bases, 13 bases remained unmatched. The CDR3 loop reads CATRFLDRETYEQYF. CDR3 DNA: TGTGCCACCAGATTTCTGGACAGGGAAACCTACGAGCAGTACTTC.

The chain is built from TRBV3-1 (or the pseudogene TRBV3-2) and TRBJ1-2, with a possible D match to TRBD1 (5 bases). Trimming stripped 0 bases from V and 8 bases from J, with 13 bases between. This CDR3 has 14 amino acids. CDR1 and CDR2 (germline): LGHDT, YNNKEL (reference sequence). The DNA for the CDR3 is TGTGCCAGCAGCCAAGATCTGGGGGGAAGCGGCTACACCTTC. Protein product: CASSQDLGGSGYTF.

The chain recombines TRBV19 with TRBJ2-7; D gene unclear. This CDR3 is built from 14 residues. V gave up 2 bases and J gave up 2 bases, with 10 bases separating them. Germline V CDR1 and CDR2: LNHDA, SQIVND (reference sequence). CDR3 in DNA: TGTGCCAGTAGTATAAGTGGCAAACCCTACGAGCAGTACTTC. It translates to CASSISGKPYEQYF.

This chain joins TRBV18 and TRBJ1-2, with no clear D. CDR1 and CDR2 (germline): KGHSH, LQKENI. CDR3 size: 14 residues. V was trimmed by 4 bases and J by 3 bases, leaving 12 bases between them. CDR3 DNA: TGTGCCAGCTCACGTACTCCCGGGGACTATGGCTACACCTTC. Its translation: CASSRTPGDYGYTF.

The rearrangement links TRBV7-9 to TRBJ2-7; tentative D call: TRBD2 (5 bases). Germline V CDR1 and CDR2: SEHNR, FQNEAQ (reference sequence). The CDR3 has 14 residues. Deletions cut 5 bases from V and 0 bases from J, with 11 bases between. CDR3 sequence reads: CASSGEGSSYEQYF. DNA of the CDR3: TGTGCCAGCAGCGGAGAGGGATCCTCCTACGAGCAGTACTTC. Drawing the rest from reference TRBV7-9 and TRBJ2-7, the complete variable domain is DTGVSQNPRHKITKRGQNVTFRCDPISEHNRLYWYRQTLGQGPEFLTYFQNEAQLEKSRLLSDRFSAERPKGSFSTLEIQRTEQGDSAMYLCASSGEGSSYEQYFGPGTRLTVT.

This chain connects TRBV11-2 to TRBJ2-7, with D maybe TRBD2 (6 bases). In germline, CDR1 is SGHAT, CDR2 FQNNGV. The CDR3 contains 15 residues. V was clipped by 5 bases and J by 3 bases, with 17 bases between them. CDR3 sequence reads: CASSKGSGSGYEQYF. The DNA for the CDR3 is TGTGCCAGCAGCAAGGGGAGCGGGTCGGGCTACGAGCAGTACTTC.

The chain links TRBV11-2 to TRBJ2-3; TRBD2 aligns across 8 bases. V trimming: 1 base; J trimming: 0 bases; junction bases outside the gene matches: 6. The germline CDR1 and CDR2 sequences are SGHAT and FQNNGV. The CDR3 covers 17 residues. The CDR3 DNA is TGTGCCAGCAGCTTAGGAGGTAGCGGGGCTAGCACAGATACGCAGTATTTT. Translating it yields CASSLGGSGASTDTQYF.

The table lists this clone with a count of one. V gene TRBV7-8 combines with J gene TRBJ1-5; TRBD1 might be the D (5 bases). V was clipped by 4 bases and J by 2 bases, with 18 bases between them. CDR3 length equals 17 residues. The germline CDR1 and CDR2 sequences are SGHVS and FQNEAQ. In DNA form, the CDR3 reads TGTGCCAGCAGCTCGACGGGGGGAATTTATGGCAATCAGCCCCAGCATTTT. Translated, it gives CASSSTGGIYGNQPQHF. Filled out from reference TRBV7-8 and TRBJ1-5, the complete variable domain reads GAGVSQSPRYKVAKRGQDVALRCDPISGHVSLFWYQQALGQGPEFLTYFQNEAQLDKSGLPSDRFFAERPEGSVSTLKIQRTQQEDSAVYLCASSSTGGIYGNQPQHFGDGTRLSIL.

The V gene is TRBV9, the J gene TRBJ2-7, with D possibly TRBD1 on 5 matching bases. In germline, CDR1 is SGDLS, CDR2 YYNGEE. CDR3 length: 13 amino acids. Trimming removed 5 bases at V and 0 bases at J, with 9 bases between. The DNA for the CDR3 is TGTGCCAGCAGTCCCAGGGCCTCCTACGAGCAGTACTTC. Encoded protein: CASSPRASYEQYF. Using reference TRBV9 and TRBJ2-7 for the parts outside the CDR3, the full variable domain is DSGVTQTPKHLITATGQRVTLRCSPRSGDLSVYWYQQSLDQGLQFLIQYYNGEERAKGNILERFSAQQFPDLHSELNLSSLELGDSALYFCASSPRASYEQYFGPGTRLTVT.

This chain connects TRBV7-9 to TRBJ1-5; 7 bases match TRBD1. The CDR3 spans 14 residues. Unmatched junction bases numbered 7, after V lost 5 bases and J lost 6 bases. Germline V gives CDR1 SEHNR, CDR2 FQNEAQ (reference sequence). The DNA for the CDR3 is TGTGCCAGCAGCCCTGACAGGGCCAGTCAGCCCCAGCATTTT. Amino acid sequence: CASSPDRASQPQHF.